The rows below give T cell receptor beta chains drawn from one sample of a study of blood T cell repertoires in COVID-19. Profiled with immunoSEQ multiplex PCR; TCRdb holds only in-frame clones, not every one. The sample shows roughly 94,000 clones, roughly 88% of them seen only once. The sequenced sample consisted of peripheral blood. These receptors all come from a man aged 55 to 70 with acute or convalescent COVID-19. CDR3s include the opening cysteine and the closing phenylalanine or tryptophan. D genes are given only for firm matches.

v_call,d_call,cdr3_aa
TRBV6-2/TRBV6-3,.,CASSTTEPAFF
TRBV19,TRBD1,CASSPLGQGAKWVYGYTF
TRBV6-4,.,CASSVQETYEQYF
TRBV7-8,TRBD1,CASRQQGALSTEAFF
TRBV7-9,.,CASSLVGTNQKLFF
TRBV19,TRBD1,CASNPRQGSNQPQHF
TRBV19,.,CASRYTGRETQYF
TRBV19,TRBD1,CASSHRGLVNEQFF
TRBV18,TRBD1,CASSPVGGSEGYNSPLHF
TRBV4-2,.,CASSPDRSNLYGYTF
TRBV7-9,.,CASSLKQLLTEAFF
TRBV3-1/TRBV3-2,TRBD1,CASSPSGQKNTGELFF
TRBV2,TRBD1,CASSDEGAGGTYGYTF
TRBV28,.,CASSSRGTGNEKLFF
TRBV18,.,CASSLDSRNQPQHF
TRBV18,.,CASSPPGIGLSGANVLTF
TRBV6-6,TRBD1,CASSPYRGIVGSYPYSNQPQHF
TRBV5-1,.,CASSSTKLGGTEAFF
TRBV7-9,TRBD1,CASSRTDRADTEAFF
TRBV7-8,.,CASSLAGRYQPQHF
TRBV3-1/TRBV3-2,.,CASRPGEQGRNGELFF
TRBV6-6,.,CASTIRGGQGGEQYF
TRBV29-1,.,CSVGAGREKMFF
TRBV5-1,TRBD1,CASSPYSVTGNGYTF
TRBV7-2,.,CASSFGSGTDTQYF
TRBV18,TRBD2,CASSPRTSGTLETQYF
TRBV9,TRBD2,CASSALLTSGGAGETQYF
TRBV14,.,CASSQVRNTEAFF
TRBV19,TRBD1,CASSLTGGANGYTF
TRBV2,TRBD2,CASTARGVTGELFF
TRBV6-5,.,CASSYLKEAFF
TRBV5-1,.,CASSADSSNYGYTF
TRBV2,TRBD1,CASSGTGSGNTIYF
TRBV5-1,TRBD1,CASSTGQGNSPLHF
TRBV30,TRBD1,CAWTQWGQGDNSPLHF
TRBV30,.,CAWSGQRRNQPQHF
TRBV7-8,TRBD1,CASSPTPDRGDTEAFF
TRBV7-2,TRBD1,CASSTRDRNTGELFF
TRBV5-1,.,CASSLVSGGNSPLHF
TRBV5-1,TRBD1,CASSTQTGGSGANVLTF
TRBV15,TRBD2,CATSRVTSGVGGETQYF
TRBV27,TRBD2,CASSFAGVGELFF
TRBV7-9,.,CASSSGIPGYTF
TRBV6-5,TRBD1,CASRTGTNSPLHF
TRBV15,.,CATSRDPGAYYGYTF
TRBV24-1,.,CATSDPLRQGGSTDTQYF
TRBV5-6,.,CASSFDTGNYYNEQFF
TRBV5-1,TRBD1,CASSLGTGVIDEQYF
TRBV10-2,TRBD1,CASRAGGLRDIQYF
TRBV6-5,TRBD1,CASSGTGVNQETQYF
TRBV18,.,CASSPQGRETQYF
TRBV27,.,CASKDGGGFGTQYF
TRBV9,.,CASSVAPTGYAFF
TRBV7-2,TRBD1,CASSFNRGQPQHF
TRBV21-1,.,CASSSRSGGAGTEAFF